The 7 T cell receptor beta chains below all came from one sample that was sequenced in a study of CD8+ T cells in alopecia areata. Regarding treatment: oral pan-JAK inhibitor, 5-10 mg twice daily. RNA extraction and reverse transcription yielded cDNA as sequencing template. Generated by immunoSEQ multiplex PCR, the TCRdb table keeps only in-frame clones and is missing some. Of about 120,000 clones in the sample, about half were seen once. The material was CD4+ T cells sorted from blood, obtained at week 4, from a patient treated with tofacitinib. The receptors shown here come from a human donor with alopecia areata.

The chain links TRBV6-1 to TRBJ2-5, with 7 positions matching TRBD1. Germline CDR1 reads MNHNS; CDR2 reads SASEGT. Trimming cost V 6 bases and J 0 bases; bases outside gene matches: 7. The CDR3 extends over 15 amino acids. The DNA of the CDR3 is TGTGCCAGCAGCCACGGGACAGTAAACCAAGAGACCCAGTACTTC. Its protein is CASSHGTVNQETQYF.

This clone was found a few times. Other DNA sequences in the sample encode the same CDR3. This chain connects TRBV30 to TRBJ1-5; tentative D call: TRBD1 (6 bases). V was shortened by 0 bases and J by 6 bases, with 6 bases between the two germline ends. The CDR3 runs 12 residues. Per germline, CDR1 GTSNPN and CDR2 SVGIG (reference sequence). CDR3 sequence reads: CAWSVQGQPQHF. In nucleotides, the CDR3 is TGTGCCTGGAGTGTACAGGGTCAGCCCCAGCATTTT.

A few counts support this clone. This chain uses TRBV30 with TRBJ2-1; TRBD2 aligns across 9 bases. Germline CDR1 and CDR2: GTSNPN and SVGIG (reference sequence). J gave up 2 bases and V 3 bases, and 5 bases lay outside the gene matches. This CDR3 contains 15 residues. The CDR3 DNA is TGTGCCTGGAGCTATAGCGGGAGACCCTACAATGAGCAGTTCTTC. Translated: CAWSYSGRPYNEQFF.

The sample holds a few counts of this clone. This rearrangement joins TRBV2 to TRBJ1-2; D perhaps matches TRBD1 (5 bases). CDR1 and CDR2 (germline): SNHLY, FYNNEI. The V and J ends lost 6 bases and 8 bases respectively, with 13 bases between them. This CDR3 spans 12 amino acids. DNA for the CDR3: TGTGCCAGCAGCCTGGGGGTCGCCGGCTACACCTTC. It codes for CASSLGVAGYTF.

The genes are TRBV5-6 and TRBJ2-3; 8 bases line up with TRBD2. V dropped 3 bases and J dropped 1; count of bases not matched to a gene: 4. Per the germline V gene, CDR1 is SGHDT and CDR2 is YYEEEE. The CDR3 spans 15 residues. Here the CDR3 DNA reads TGTGCCAGCAGCTCCACTAGCGGCCGCACAGATACGCAGTATTTT. Its protein product is CASSSTSGRTDTQYF.

This clone was seen only a few times. The J gene is TRBJ2-7, the V gene TRBV30; D gene ambiguous. The germline V gene has CDR1 GTSNPN and CDR2 SVGIG (reference sequence). V lost 4 bases and J lost 0, with 13 bases in between. This CDR3 has 14 residues. CDR3 loop: CAWKRDGVSYEQYF. The CDR3, as DNA: TGTGCCTGGAAAAGGGATGGTGTCTCCTACGAGCAGTACTTC.

The gene calls are TRBV9 and TRBJ2-7, with D perhaps matching TRBD1 (7 bases). Germline loops: CDR1 SGDLS, CDR2 YYNGEE. The V end was cut by 4 bases, the J end by 3 bases, with 14 bases between. The CDR3 loop spans 14 amino acids. CDR3 in DNA: TGTGCCAGCAGCTTGACAGGGCGGGACTACGAGCAGTACTTC. This encodes CASSLTGRDYEQYF. Drawing the rest from reference TRBV9 and TRBJ2-7, the complete variable domain is DSGVTQTPKHLITATGQRVTLRCSPRSGDLSVYWYQQSLDQGLQFLIQYYNGEERAKGNILERFSAQQFPDLHSELNLSSLELGDSALYFCASSLTGRDYEQYFGPGTRLTVT.